This record concerns one T cell receptor beta chain sequence. One end of the junction varies from germline; a read error may be responsible. This specimen comes from a study of tumor and adjacent non-tumor tissue in lung cancer. There are 12 residues in the CDR3. Germline loops: CDR1 SNHLY, CDR2 FYNNEI. A modified ARM-PCR protocol with three rounds of nested PCR amplified TCRbeta. TCRdb fed the multiplex PCR reads into MiXCR, producing one record per CDR3 protein. The sample consists of more than 45,000 distinct CDR3 sequences, 64% of them appearing once. The template was RNA from unsorted bulk tissue. Distant lung tissue was collected more than 3 cm away from the tumor edge.

The TCR sequence derives from a woman aged 70-85 years with non-small cell lung cancer. The material sequenced was distant non-tumor lung tissue. V is TRBV2 and J is TRBJ2-7, with D possibly matching TRBD1 (6 bases). CDR3 in DNA: TGTGACAGCCGACAGGAAGCCTACGAGCAGTACTTC. Amino acid sequence: CDSRQEAYEQYF.